This TCR beta chain was observed in a study of T cell clones after liver transplantation (dated by TCRdb to 2018 to 2020). At the level of the whole study: The samples were obtained from ITN030ST, a randomized trial that attempted immunosuppression withdrawal within 2 years after liver transplantation. Three of the eight recipients were HCV-positive; the others were transplanted for non-autoimmune, non-viral indications. Blood samples were collected pre-transplant, pre-randomization before withdrawal, and post-randomization after either complete withdrawal or failed withdrawal. Subjects received no induction therapy and standard immunosuppression until randomization at 12-24 months post-transplant. After a pre-transplant mixed lymphocyte reaction, TCRbeta sequencing was used to pinpoint donor-reactive T cell clones, which were subsequently tracked in post-transplant blood. As an antigen-independent comparator for the donor-reactive sequences, third party-reactive TCRbeta sequences from pre-transplant MLRs were identified as well. The study cohort included 8 liver transplant recipients, of whom 3 were classified as tolerant and 5 as non-tolerant. Tolerance was defined as complete immunosuppression withdrawal for at least one year with no rise in liver enzymes beyond twice the upper limit of normal. What the research found in general, with its limitations: In two subjects, low numbers of available donor cells limited the measurable donor-reactive repertoire. Donor-reactive sequences decreased more than third party-reactive sequences, which suggests partial antigen-specific deletion that was not related to withdrawal success. When repertoire turnover was taken into account, detection of donor-reactive sequences was significantly reduced in 7 of 8 subjects for CD4 and in 8 of 8 subjects for CD8. Since no allograft tissue specimens were available, donor-reactive T cells may have migrated into the graft instead of being deleted. Circulating donor-reactive CD4 TCRbeta sequences fell significantly post-transplant in 5 of 8 subjects, irrespective of tolerance or HCV status. Because of small, heterogeneous patient numbers and non-standardized post-transplant time points, the conclusions were only preliminary.

This clone was counted a single time. Its recognized antigen is unknown. No quality values exist for individual bases; no much larger clone is one base distant. Thawed unstimulated PBMCs were stained for CD3, CD4 and CD8 and FACS-sorted into CD3+CD4+ and CD3+CD8+ populations. All 8 studied subjects were randomized to immunosuppression withdrawal. Genomic DNA was isolated with the Qiagen DNeasy Blood and Tissue Kit. High-throughput TCRbeta CDR3 sequencing of frozen genomic DNA was performed by immunoSEQ, including PCR amplification, mapping, bias correction and internal controls. Per the authors' processing: Productive rearrangements were retained, and unique TCRbeta sequences were defined by the CDR3 nucleotide sequence together with the V and J gene. For a sequence to be called donor-reactive, it needed a frequency of at least 0.01% and at least 5-fold expansion in CFSE-low cells compared with unstimulated pre-transplant cells. Minimum frequency thresholds were set for each subject based on the unstimulated sample with the lowest template count, ensuring at least 90% detection power. Jensen-Shannon divergence between the top 1000 TCRbeta sequences after and before transplant was used to measure repertoire turnover. Changes in detection of donor-reactive sequences were tested with two-sided Fisher's exact tests. In TCRdb, the immuneACCESS table is reduced to in-frame sequences with V and J assigned. These tables do not hold every clone; where another copy was compared, an unresolved V gene accounts for under half, and the others remain unexplained. The DNA was the basis for D and trimming; V, J and clone size are from that table. For this sample the table gives tens of thousands of clones, of which around three quarters were detected only once. Approximately 2.8% of the sample comes from the top ten.

The CDR3 spans 13 residues, from the cysteine through the phenylalanine. Left in the record is the CDR3 DNA by itself, 39 bases read in frame from the first base. Trimming takes 8 bases from V and 1 base from J, and the germline ends sit 11 bases apart. The germline V gene (reference sequence) gives CDR1 as LNHDA and CDR2 as SQIVND. This sequence uses TRBV19 and TRBJ2-5; perhaps TRBD1 is the D gene, with 6 bases matching. The origin of this receptor is a human patient who received a liver transplant. It is possible that, after a transplant, some T cells come from the graft donor. The material was CD4+ T cells from blood, obtained at the approximately 16-month timepoint. The CDR3: CASSQGPQETQYF. Here is the DNA: TGTGCCAGTTCGCAGGGGCCCCAAGAGACCCAGTACTTC.